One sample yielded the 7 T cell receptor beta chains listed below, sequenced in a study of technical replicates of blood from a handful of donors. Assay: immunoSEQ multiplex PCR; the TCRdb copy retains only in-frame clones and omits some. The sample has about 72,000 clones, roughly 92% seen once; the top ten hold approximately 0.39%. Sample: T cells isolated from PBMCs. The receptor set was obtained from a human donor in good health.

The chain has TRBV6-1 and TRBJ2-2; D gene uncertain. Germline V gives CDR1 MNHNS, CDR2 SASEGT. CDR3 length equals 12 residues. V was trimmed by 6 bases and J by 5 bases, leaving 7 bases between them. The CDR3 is CASSQVTGELFF. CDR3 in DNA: TGTGCCAGCAGCCAGGTAACCGGGGAGCTGTTTTTT.

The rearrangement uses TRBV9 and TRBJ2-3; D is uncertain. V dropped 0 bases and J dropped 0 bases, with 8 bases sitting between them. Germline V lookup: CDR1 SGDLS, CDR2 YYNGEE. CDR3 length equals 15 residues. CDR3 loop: CASSVAAFSTDTQYF. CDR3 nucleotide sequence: TGTGCCAGCAGCGTAGCTGCGTTCAGCACAGATACGCAGTATTTT.

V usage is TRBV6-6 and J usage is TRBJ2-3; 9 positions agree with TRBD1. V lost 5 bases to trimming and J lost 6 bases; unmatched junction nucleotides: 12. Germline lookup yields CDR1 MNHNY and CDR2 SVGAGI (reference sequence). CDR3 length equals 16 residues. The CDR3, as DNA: TGTGCCAGCAGTCTATCAGGGGACAGGGTCGGCGATACGCAGTATTTT. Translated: CASSLSGDRVGDTQYF.

The CDR3 region has the DNA TGTGCCAGCAGTGGCGGGAATGAGCAGTTCTTC. This encodes CASSGGNEQFF. The rearrangement joins TRBV25-1 to TRBJ2-1, with D possibly TRBD2 on 5 matching bases. The length of the CDR3 is 11 residues. V was shortened by 4 bases and J by 7 bases, with 5 bases between the two germline ends. Germline CDR1 MGHDK, CDR2 SYGVNS.

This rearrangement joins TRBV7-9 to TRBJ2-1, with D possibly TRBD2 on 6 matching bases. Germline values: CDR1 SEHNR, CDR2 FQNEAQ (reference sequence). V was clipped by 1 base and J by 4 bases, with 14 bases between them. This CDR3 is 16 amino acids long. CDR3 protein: CASSLVSGRTYNEQFF. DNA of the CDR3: TGTGCCAGCAGCTTAGTCAGCGGGCGAACGTACAATGAGCAGTTCTTC.

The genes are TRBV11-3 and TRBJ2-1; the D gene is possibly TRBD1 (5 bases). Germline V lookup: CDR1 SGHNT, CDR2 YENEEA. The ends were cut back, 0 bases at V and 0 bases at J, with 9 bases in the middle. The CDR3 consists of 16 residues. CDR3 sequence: CASSLDSDSSYNEQFF. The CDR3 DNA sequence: TGTGCCAGCAGCTTAGATTCAGACAGCTCCTACAATGAGCAGTTCTTC.

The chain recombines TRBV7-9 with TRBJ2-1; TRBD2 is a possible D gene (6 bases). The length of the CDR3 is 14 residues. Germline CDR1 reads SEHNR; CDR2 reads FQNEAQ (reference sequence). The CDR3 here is CVGGIGHQYNEQFF. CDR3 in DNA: TGTGTCGGGGGTATCGGACACCAGTACAATGAGCAGTTCTTC. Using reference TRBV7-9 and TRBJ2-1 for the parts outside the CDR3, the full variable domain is DTGVSQNPRHKITKRGQNVTFRCDPISEHNRLYWYRQTLGQGPEFLTYFQNEAQLEKSRLLSDRFSAERPKGSFSTLEIQRTEQGDSAMYLCVGGIGHQYNEQFFGPGTRLTVL.